Listed below are T cell receptor beta chains from one sample, sequenced in a study of T cell responses to AZD1222 COVID-19 vaccine. The repertoire was sequenced with immunoSEQ multiplex PCR; TCRdb's copy has only in-frame clones and lacks some. The sample shows 120,000 to 150,000 clones, about 89% of them seen only once. Source: peripheral blood, taken on day 0 of AZD1222 vaccination. All receptors come from an adult in good health. Each CDR3 is given with its conserved first and last residue. A D gene is named only where the DNA matches it firmly. The listing skips clone size in some rows; elsewhere it reads once, few, many or a size class.

j_gene: TRBJ2-1; v_gene: TRBV27; d_gene: TRBD2; abundance: once; CDR3nt: TGTGCCAGCAGAGACCCGGGACTAGAGCAGTTCTTC; CDR3aa: CASRDPGLEQFF
j_gene: TRBJ2-1; v_gene: TRBV27; d_gene: .; abundance: .; CDR3nt: TGTGCCAGCAGTCAAAACCTAGCGTTATCTGAGCAGTTCTTC; CDR3aa: CASSQNLALSEQFF
j_gene: TRBJ1-1; v_gene: TRBV5-8; d_gene: .; abundance: .; CDR3nt: TGTGCCAGCAGCTTGATCGTACGTAACACTGAAGCTTTCTTT; CDR3aa: CASSLIVRNTEAFF
j_gene: TRBJ1-5; v_gene: TRBV18; d_gene: TRBD1; abundance: .; CDR3nt: TGTGCCAGCTCCTCCCGACAGGGCGGGGGCGACAATCAGCCCCAGCATTTT; CDR3aa: CASSSRQGGGDNQPQHF
j_gene: TRBJ1-6; v_gene: TRBV5-6; d_gene: .; abundance: once; CDR3nt: TGTGCCAGCAGCCTTCGGGACCGGGATATGGGGTCCCTCCACTTT; CDR3aa: CASSLRDRDMGSLHF
j_gene: TRBJ1-3; v_gene: TRBV7-9; d_gene: .; abundance: .; CDR3nt: TGTGCCAGCACCACGGACCCTATCTCTGGAAACACCATATATTTT; CDR3aa: CASTTDPISGNTIYF
j_gene: TRBJ1-6; v_gene: TRBV5-6; d_gene: .; abundance: .; CDR3nt: TGTGCCAGCAGCTTGGGGGGCAGGGGTAGTTCACCCCTCCACTTT; CDR3aa: CASSLGGRGSSPLHF
j_gene: TRBJ1-2; v_gene: TRBV5-1; d_gene: .; abundance: .; CDR3nt: TGCGCCAGCAGCTTCGAAGGGGTCAACGGAGGCTACACCTTC; CDR3aa: CASSFEGVNGGYTF
j_gene: TRBJ1-5; v_gene: TRBV5-8; d_gene: .; abundance: .; CDR3nt: TGTGCCAGCAGCGGCTGGACGGGGCCCTATAGCAATCAGCCCCAGCATTTT; CDR3aa: CASSGWTGPYSNQPQHF
j_gene: TRBJ2-2; v_gene: TRBV7-2; d_gene: .; abundance: .; CDR3nt: TGTGCCAGCAGCTTAGGCCTGCGGGCCGGCGGGGAGCTGTTTTTT; CDR3aa: CASSLGLRAGGELFF
j_gene: TRBJ2-1; v_gene: TRBV4-3; d_gene: .; abundance: .; CDR3nt: TGCGCCAGCAGCCATACCAAGGACGGTACCTACAATGAGCAGTTCTTC; CDR3aa: CASSHTKDGTYNEQFF
j_gene: TRBJ2-1; v_gene: TRBV28; d_gene: TRBD1; abundance: .; CDR3nt: TGTGCCAGCAGTCGGTCCGGGACAGGGTACAATGAGCAGTTCTTC; CDR3aa: CASSRSGTGYNEQFF
j_gene: TRBJ2-5; v_gene: TRBV5-1; d_gene: TRBD2; abundance: .; CDR3nt: TGCGCCAGCAGCCCAATTTCCGGGACTAGCGGGGTTTACGAAGAGACCCAGTACTTC; CDR3aa: CASSPISGTSGVYEETQYF
j_gene: TRBJ2-7; v_gene: TRBV3-1/TRBV3-2; d_gene: TRBD2; abundance: .; CDR3nt: TGTGCCAGCAGCCAGATAGCGGGGGGATCCTACGAGCAGTACTTC; CDR3aa: CASSQIAGGSYEQYF
j_gene: TRBJ2-7; v_gene: TRBV28; d_gene: TRBD1; abundance: .; CDR3nt: TGTGCCAGCAGTCCCCTGAACTCTCGACAGGGGCTCCCCTACGAGCAGTACTTC; CDR3aa: CASSPLNSRQGLPYEQYF
j_gene: TRBJ2-2; v_gene: TRBV5-4; d_gene: .; abundance: .; CDR3nt: TGTGCCAGCAGCTTTCGGGCGAACACCGGGGAGCTGTTTTTT; CDR3aa: CASSFRANTGELFF
j_gene: TRBJ1-1; v_gene: TRBV11-1; d_gene: .; abundance: .; CDR3nt: TGTGCCAGCAGCCTTGGGCCAAACACTGAAGCTTTCTTT; CDR3aa: CASSLGPNTEAFF
j_gene: TRBJ2-5; v_gene: TRBV3-1/TRBV3-2; d_gene: TRBD1; abundance: .; CDR3nt: TGTGCCAGCAGCCAGGGCAGGGGGCCGCTAGGAGAGACCCAGTACTTC; CDR3aa: CASSQGRGPLGETQYF
j_gene: TRBJ2-2; v_gene: TRBV25-1; d_gene: .; abundance: few; CDR3nt: TGTGCCAGCAGTGAGCCCGGGGAATCCGGGGAGCTGTTTTTT; CDR3aa: CASSEPGESGELFF
j_gene: TRBJ1-1; v_gene: TRBV5-4; d_gene: .; abundance: .; CDR3nt: TGTGCCAGCAGCTTGAGCGAGAACACTGAAGCTTTCTTT; CDR3aa: CASSLSENTEAFF
j_gene: TRBJ1-5; v_gene: TRBV19; d_gene: .; abundance: .; CDR3nt: TGTGCCAGTAGTCTGAGGGCGGGGCCAGCCAATCAGCCCCAGCATTTT; CDR3aa: CASSLRAGPANQPQHF
j_gene: TRBJ2-7; v_gene: TRBV27; d_gene: TRBD1; abundance: .; CDR3nt: TGTGCCAGCAGTCCCGGACAGGCTAGCTCCTACGAGCAGTACTTC; CDR3aa: CASSPGQASSYEQYF
j_gene: TRBJ2-1; v_gene: TRBV7-2; d_gene: TRBD2; abundance: .; CDR3nt: TGTGCCAGCAGCCCTCCCCGGAGCGGGAGGGGAAATGAGCAGTTCTTC; CDR3aa: CASSPPRSGRGNEQFF
j_gene: TRBJ1-2; v_gene: TRBV6-5; d_gene: .; abundance: .; CDR3nt: TGTGCCAGCAGTTACTCAGCTAACTATGGCTACACCTTC; CDR3aa: CASSYSANYGYTF
j_gene: TRBJ2-1; v_gene: TRBV28; d_gene: .; abundance: .; CDR3nt: TGTGCCAGCAGTAGTCGGGTCGAGTTCTTC; CDR3aa: CASSSRVEFF
j_gene: TRBJ2-7; v_gene: TRBV18; d_gene: TRBD1; abundance: .; CDR3nt: TGTGCCAGCTCGCGCCCGGGACAGGGGGCGAATGAGCAGTACTTC; CDR3aa: CASSRPGQGANEQYF
j_gene: TRBJ2-5; v_gene: TRBV18; d_gene: TRBD2; abundance: .; CDR3nt: TGTGCCAGCTCATACCAGACTAGCGGGACCAAAGAGACCCAGTACTTC; CDR3aa: CASSYQTSGTKETQYF
j_gene: TRBJ2-1; v_gene: TRBV5-1; d_gene: TRBD2; abundance: .; CDR3nt: TGCGCCAGCAGCCCGACTAGCGGGGGGGCATGGAATGAGCAGTTCTTC; CDR3aa: CASSPTSGGAWNEQFF